The next 32 T cell receptor beta chains were all read from a single sample in a study of blood T cell repertoires in COVID-19. Measured with immunoSEQ multiplex PCR; TCRdb has only the in-frame clones, and not every one. The sample carries about 320,000 clones, around 85% recorded once. Sequencing used PBMCs or T cells enriched from blood (not recorded which). All receptors derive from a woman in her twenties or thirties who had been exposed to COVID-19.

V is TRBV7-3 and J is TRBJ1-1; 8 bases are shared with TRBD1. CDR1 is SGHTA, CDR2 FQGTGA, per germline. The CDR3 runs 13 residues. The V gene end was trimmed by 5 bases and the J gene end by 9 bases; junction bases not matched to a gene: 8. The CDR3: CASSPQDREKAFF. As DNA, the CDR3 is TGTGCCAGCAGCCCACAGGACAGGGAGAAAGCTTTCTTT.

The V call is TRBV3-1 (or the pseudogene TRBV3-2), the J call TRBJ2-7; 11 bases map to TRBD2. The junction had 4 bases not matched to a gene; V was cut back by 3 bases and J by 3 bases. The CDR3 has 15 amino acids. CDR1 is LGHDT, CDR2 YNNKEL, per germline (reference sequence). Written as DNA, the CDR3 is TGTGCCAGCAGCCACTGGGGACTAGCGGACTACGAGCAGTACTTC. It codes for CASSHWGLADYEQYF.

This rearrangement joins TRBV7-3 to TRBJ1-1; 7 bases map to TRBD1. Losses at the gene ends were 6 bases for V and 2 bases for J; bases not matched to a gene: 3. CDR3 length: 13 residues. Germline lookup yields CDR1 SGHTA and CDR2 FQGTGA. Here the CDR3 reads CASRRQGNTEAFF. The CDR3 DNA is TGTGCCAGCAGACGACAGGGTAACACTGAAGCTTTCTTT.

The V call is TRBV6-2 or TRBV6-3, the J call TRBJ1-2, with a weak D call TRBD1 (6 bases). CDR3 length equals 11 residues. Germline-derived CDR1 and CDR2 are MNHEY and SVGEGT. V lost 5 bases and J 11 bases, leaving 12 bases between the germline ends. CDR3 residues: CASSLGQRYTF. The DNA of the CDR3 is TGTGCCAGCAGTCTCGGACAGAGATACACCTTC.

Notes on this clone: Other DNA sequences in this sample translate to the same CDR3. CDR3 nucleotides: TGTGCCAGCAGCTCGGGGACTAGCGGGGGAAATGAGCAGTTCTTC. Amino acid sequence: CASSSGTSGGNEQFF. The rearrangement joins TRBV7-9 to TRBJ2-1; 14 positions agree with TRBD2. Germline lookup yields CDR1 SEHNR and CDR2 FQNEAQ (reference sequence). Germline trimming cut 4 bases from V and 7 bases from J; bases unmatched to any gene: 3. The CDR3 runs 15 residues.

This chain connects TRBV28 to TRBJ1-4; TRBD1 matches 10 bases. J was trimmed by 6 bases and V by 5 bases; bases with no gene match: 6. CDR3 size: 15 residues. The germline V gene encodes CDR1 MDHEN and CDR2 SYDVKM. The CDR3 protein is CASSEPGQGYEKLFF. The CDR3 region has the DNA TGTGCCAGCAGTGAACCGGGACAGGGGTATGAAAAACTGTTTTTT.

This rearrangement joins TRBV28 to TRBJ1-6, with 9 bases identical to TRBD1. V dropped 6 bases and J dropped 6; count of bases not matched to a gene: 6. CDR3 size: 15 residues. Germline V gene sequence: CDR1 MDHEN, CDR2 SYDVKM. For the CDR3, the DNA is TGTGCCAGCAGGAGACAGGGGGAAGGTAATTCACCCCTCCACTTT. Translated: CASRRQGEGNSPLHF.

The V and J genes are TRBV20-1 and TRBJ1-3; D might be TRBD1 (6 bases). V was shortened by 3 bases and J by 0 bases, with 18 bases between the two germline ends. The CDR3 runs 17 residues. Germline loops: CDR1 DFQATT, CDR2 SNEGSKA (reference sequence). The chain's CDR3 is CSASPSAGANSGNTIYF. CDR3 DNA: TGCAGTGCTAGTCCTAGTGCAGGGGCGAACTCTGGAAACACCATATATTTT.

The gene calls are TRBV29-1 and TRBJ1-3; D remains unclear. Germline V CDR1 and CDR2: SQVTM, ANQGSEA. V was pared by 3 bases and J by 4 bases, with 13 bases between. The CDR3 contains 14 residues. The CDR3, as DNA: TGCAGCGTTGATAAAAACGCGGCAGGAAACACCATATATTTT. It encodes CSVDKNAAGNTIYF.

The CDR3 loop is CASTPNAGATYNEQFF. The CDR3 region has the DNA TGCGCCAGCACCCCAAACGCGGGAGCGACATACAATGAGCAGTTCTTC. The J gene is TRBJ2-1, the V gene TRBV5-1, with TRBD2 matching 7 bases. Per the germline V gene, CDR1 is SGHRS and CDR2 is YFSETQ. The CDR3 runs to 16 residues. Losses at the gene ends were 6 bases for V and 4 bases for J; bases not matched to a gene: 13.

This chain joins TRBV19 and TRBJ2-7, with TRBD1 identical over 9 bases. The CDR3 covers 16 residues. The trim removed 4 bases at V and 6 bases at J, leaving 13 bases unmatched. The V gene's germline CDR1 is LNHDA and CDR2 SQIVND (reference sequence). CDR3 protein: CASSSLPGQGTGEQYF. The CDR3 DNA reads TGTGCCAGTAGTAGCCTTCCGGGACAGGGAACCGGCGAGCAGTACTTC. The full variable domain, completed using reference TRBV19 and TRBJ2-7, is DGGITQSPKYLFRKEGQNVTLSCEQNLNHDAMYWYRQDPGQGLRLIYYSQIVNDFQKGDIAEGYSVSREKKESFPLTVTSAQKNPTAFYLCASSSLPGQGTGEQYFGPGTRLTVT.

This clone occurred once. The genes are TRBV30 and TRBJ1-2, with 7 bases identical to TRBD1. Germline V gene data show CDR1 as GTSNPN and CDR2 as SVGIG (reference sequence). This CDR3 region has 15 residues. The V gene end was trimmed by 2 bases and the J gene end by 4 bases; junction bases not matched to a gene: 10. CDR3 protein: CAWSTLRQGSYGYTF. In nucleotides, the CDR3 is TGTGCCTGGAGTACCCTAAGACAGGGTAGCTATGGCTACACCTTC. Together with reference TRBV30 and TRBJ1-2, the CDR3 gives the full variable domain: SQTIHQWPATLVQPVGSPLSLECTVEGTSNPNLYWYRQAAGRGLQLLFYSVGIGQISSEVPQNLSASRPQDRQFILSSKKLLLSDSGFYLCAWSTLRQGSYGYTFGSGTRLTVV.

This sequence joins TRBV7-8 and TRBJ1-6; D not resolved. This CDR3 contains 14 residues. Looked up from germline, CDR1 is SGHVS and CDR2 is FQNEAQ. V lost 3 bases to trimming and J lost 10 bases, with 13 bases between them. The CDR3 here is CASSFQENSSPLHF. The CDR3 DNA reads TGTGCCAGCAGCTTTCAAGAGAATAGCTCACCCCTCCACTTT. The full variable domain, its missing parts supplied by reference TRBV7-8 and TRBJ1-6, is GAGVSQSPRYKVAKRGQDVALRCDPISGHVSLFWYQQALGQGPEFLTYFQNEAQLDKSGLPSDRFFAERPEGSVSTLKIQRTQQEDSAVYLCASSFQENSSPLHFGNGTRLTVT.

About this clone itself: Distinct nucleotide sequences in the sample also encode this CDR3. The rearrangement uses TRBV5-1 and TRBJ1-1, with TRBD1 matching 7 bases. Per germline, CDR1 SGHRS and CDR2 YFSETQ. The CDR3 runs 15 residues. V gave up 4 bases and J gave up 1 base; unmatched junction bases: 7. CDR3 nucleotide sequence: TGCGCCAGCAGCCCCCGGACAGGAGCGAACACTGAAGCTTTCTTT. Amino acid sequence: CASSPRTGANTEAFF.

This sequence joins TRBV5-1 and TRBJ2-1, with 10 bases identical to TRBD2. Trimming at V came to 4 bases and at J to 7 bases, leaving 11 bases not matched to a gene. This CDR3 contains 16 residues. The germline V gene has CDR1 SGHRS and CDR2 YFSETQ. The CDR3 DNA is TGCGCCAGCAGCCGGGTAGCGGGAGGAACGAGGAATGAGCAGTTCTTC. The encoded protein is CASSRVAGGTRNEQFF.

This sequence joins TRBV19 and TRBJ1-1, with D unresolved. This CDR3 spans 11 amino acids. V lost 4 bases, J lost 6 bases, and 6 bases lay in between. Germline CDR1 reads LNHDA; CDR2 reads SQIVND (reference sequence). CDR3 in amino acids: CASSNSAEAFF. The CDR3 nucleotides are TGTGCCAGTAGTAACAGTGCTGAAGCTTTCTTT.

The chain joins TRBV7-3 to TRBJ2-5, with D tentatively TRBD2 (5 bases). The ends were cut back, 2 bases at V and 5 bases at J, with 18 bases in the middle. The V gene's germline CDR1 is SGHTA and CDR2 FQGTGA. The CDR3 consists of 16 residues. The CDR3 region has the DNA TGTGCCAGCAGCTTATACGGAGATGCTAGCAGGGAGACCCAGTACTTC. As protein: CASSLYGDASRETQYF. The whole variable domain, remainder taken from reference TRBV7-3 and TRBJ2-5, is GAGVSQTPSNKVTEKGKYVELRCDPISGHTALYWYRQSLGQGPEFLIYFQGTGAADDSGLPNDRFFAVRPEGSVSTLKIQRTERGDSAVYLCASSLYGDASRETQYFGPGTRLLVL.

The gene calls are TRBV29-1 and TRBJ2-5, with 9 positions matching TRBD2. Germline V CDR1 and CDR2: SQVTM, ANQGSEA. CDR3 size: 13 residues. The trim removed 7 bases at V and 6 bases at J, leaving 9 bases unmatched. The DNA for the CDR3 is TGCAGCGCTCTCCCGCCTAGCGGGAAGACCCAGTACTTC. It codes for CSALPPSGKTQYF.

The V gene is TRBV12-3 or TRBV12-4, the J gene TRBJ1-2; perhaps TRBD1 as D (5 bases). Trimming removed 8 bases at V and 4 bases at J, with 11 bases between. CDR3 length: 12 residues. The CDR3 reads CASSQEGYGYTF. The CDR3, as DNA: TGTGCCAGCTCACAGGAAGGCTATGGCTACACCTTC.

This clone was found a few times. The rearrangement uses TRBV12-3 or TRBV12-4 and TRBJ1-1; 8 nucleotides align to TRBD1. The CDR3 consists of 13 residues. V shed 6 bases and J 6 bases; nucleotides not matched to a gene: 6. CDR3 nucleotides: TGTGCCAGCAGCTACAGGGGGGCTTCTGAAGCTTTCTTT. Translation gives CASSYRGASEAFF.

This clone was counted once. The V call is TRBV7-9, the J call TRBJ2-3, with D possibly being TRBD2 (6 bases). From germline, CDR1 is SEHNR and CDR2 FQNEAQ (reference sequence). This CDR3 spans 14 amino acids. The V end lost 5 bases, the J end lost 7 bases, and 16 bases lay between the germline ends. The DNA for the CDR3 is TGTGCCAGCAGCCCTCAGGGCGGGGCGAATACGCAGTATTTT. It specifies CASSPQGGANTQYF.

As to this clone: At the DNA level, this CDR3 is encoded by other sequences in the same sample as well. This chain connects TRBV28 to TRBJ2-1, with 8 bases lining up with TRBD2. Germline V lookup: CDR1 MDHEN, CDR2 SYDVKM. The CDR3 contains 14 residues. The V and J ends lost 4 bases and 5 bases, in that order; junction bases with no gene match: 4. CDR3: CASSSGLADNEQFF. In DNA, the CDR3 is TGTGCCAGCAGTTCAGGACTAGCTGACAATGAGCAGTTCTTC.

The chain employs TRBV7-9 and TRBJ2-1; TRBD2 matches 8 bases. CDR3 length: 18 amino acids. Looked up from germline, CDR1 is SEHNR and CDR2 is FQNEAQ (reference sequence). The ends lost 5 bases at V and 1 base at J; junction bases unmatched: 13. The chain's CDR3 is CASSETSQLAVSYNEQFF. In DNA form, the CDR3 reads TGTGCCAGCAGCGAGACTAGCCAACTAGCGGTGTCCTACAATGAGCAGTTCTTC.

In this sample, this clone turned up once. The chain joins TRBV5-5 to TRBJ2-3; a weak D match, TRBD1 (6 bases). This CDR3 is built from 14 residues. V was clipped by 3 bases and J by 4 bases, with 12 bases between them. Germline values: CDR1 SGHKS, CDR2 YYEKEE (reference sequence). In nucleotides, the CDR3 is TGTGCCAGCAGCTGGCAGGGGTTGCCAGATACGCAGTATTTT. This sequence encodes CASSWQGLPDTQYF.

This rearrangement joins TRBV28 to TRBJ2-2; maybe TRBD1 (7 bases). The germline V and J ends were trimmed by 7 bases and 4 bases, with 13 bases remaining between them. Germline assignment: CDR1 MDHEN and CDR2 SYDVKM. This CDR3 has 14 amino acids. The chain's CDR3 is CASKEGAGTGELFF. CDR3 nucleotides: TGTGCCAGCAAGGAGGGGGCGGGCACCGGGGAGCTGTTTTTT.

The chain links TRBV28 to TRBJ1-4, with 9 bases identical to TRBD1. The V gene end was trimmed by 3 bases and the J gene end by 7 bases; junction bases not matched to a gene: 9. Germline CDR1 is MDHEN and CDR2 is SYDVKM. CDR3 length: 16 residues. In DNA, the CDR3 is TGTGCCAGCAGTTTCATTACAGGGGGCACCGGTGAAAAACTGTTTTTT. Its protein is CASSFITGGTGEKLFF. Full variable domain (rest looked up from reference TRBV28 and TRBJ1-4): DVKVTQSSRYLVKRTGEKVFLECVQDMDHENMFWYRQDPGLGLRLIYFSYDVKMKEKGDIPEGYSVSREKKERFSLILESASTNQTSMYLCASSFITGGTGEKLFFGSGTQLSVL.

The chain recombines TRBV19 with TRBJ1-1, with D perhaps matching TRBD1 (6 bases). The germline gives CDR1 LNHDA, CDR2 SQIVND (reference sequence). The CDR3 is 14 amino acids. V shed 6 bases and J shed 4 bases, with 15 bases lying between them. The CDR3 region is CASSQQGRGTEAFF. CDR3 nucleotide sequence: TGTGCCAGTAGCCAACAGGGACGGGGCACTGAAGCTTTCTTT.

The rearrangement uses TRBV10-2 and TRBJ2-2; D remains ambiguous. Germline V gives CDR1 WSHSY, CDR2 SAAADI. Trimming left V 3 bases short and J 3 bases short, with 14 bases between. CDR3 length: 16 residues. CDR3 DNA: TGCGCCAGCAGTGAAGGTCAGATCCGGGACACCGGGGAGCTGTTTTTT. It codes for CASSEGQIRDTGELFF.

The J gene is TRBJ2-7, the V gene TRBV5-4, with 14 positions matching TRBD2. The V and J ends lost 0 bases and 4 bases, in that order; junction bases with no gene match: 9. This CDR3 spans 18 amino acids. Germline V gives CDR1 SGHNT, CDR2 YYREEE (reference sequence). The CDR3, as DNA: TGTGCCAGCAGCTTGGGGTTGGGACTAGCGGGAGAATCTTACGAGCAGTACTTC. Protein sequence: CASSLGLGLAGESYEQYF.

The rearrangement joins TRBV6-1 to TRBJ1-2; 7 bases fit TRBD1. Germline V gene data show CDR1 as MNHNS and CDR2 as SASEGT. J gave up 12 bases and V 0 bases, and 10 bases lay outside the gene matches. The CDR3 contains 14 residues. For the CDR3, the DNA is TGTGCCAGCAGTGAAGCCCCCGGCCGGGACAGCAACACCTTC. It encodes CASSEAPGRDSNTF.

J is TRBJ1-1 and V is TRBV5-6; TRBD1 matches at 8 bases. Trimming at V came to 5 bases and at J to 0 bases, leaving 12 bases not matched to a gene. The CDR3 is made up of 17 amino acids. Per germline, CDR1 SGHDT and CDR2 YYEEEE. CDR3 nucleotides: TGTGCCAGCAGGTTTCGACCAGGACAGGGAATGAACACTGAAGCTTTCTTT. It codes for CASRFRPGQGMNTEAFF.

This chain joins TRBV27 and TRBJ2-2, with 7 bases fitting TRBD2. Per germline, CDR1 MNHEY and CDR2 SMNVEV (reference sequence). The CDR3 has 16 amino acids. V shed 6 bases and J 1 base; nucleotides not matched to a gene: 8. The CDR3, as DNA: TGTGCCAGCAGATCGCTAGCGGAATTGAACACCGGGGAGCTGTTTTTT. The encoded protein is CASRSLAELNTGELFF.